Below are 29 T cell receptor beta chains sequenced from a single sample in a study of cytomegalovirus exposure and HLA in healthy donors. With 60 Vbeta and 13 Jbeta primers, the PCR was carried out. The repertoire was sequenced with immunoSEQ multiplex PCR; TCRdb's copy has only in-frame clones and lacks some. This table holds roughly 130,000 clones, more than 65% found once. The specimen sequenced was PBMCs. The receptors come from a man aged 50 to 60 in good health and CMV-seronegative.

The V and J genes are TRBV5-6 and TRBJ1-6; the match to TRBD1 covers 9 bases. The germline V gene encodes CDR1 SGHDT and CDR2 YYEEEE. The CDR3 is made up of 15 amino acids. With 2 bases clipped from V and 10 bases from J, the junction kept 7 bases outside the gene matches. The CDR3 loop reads CASSLGDRVHSPLHF. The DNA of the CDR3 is TGTGCCAGCAGCTTAGGGGACAGGGTCCACTCACCCCTCCACTTT.

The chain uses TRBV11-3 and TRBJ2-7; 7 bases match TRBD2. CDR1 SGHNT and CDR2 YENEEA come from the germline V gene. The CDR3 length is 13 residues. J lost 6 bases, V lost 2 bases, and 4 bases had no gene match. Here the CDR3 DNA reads TGTGCCAGCAGCTTAAGACCGGGGGGCGAGCAGTACTTC. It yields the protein CASSLRPGGEQYF.

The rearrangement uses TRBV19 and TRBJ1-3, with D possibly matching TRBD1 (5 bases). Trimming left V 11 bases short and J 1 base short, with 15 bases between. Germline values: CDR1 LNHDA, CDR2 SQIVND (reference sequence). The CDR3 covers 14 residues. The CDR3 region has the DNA TGTGCCTCCCTGGGGCGCCTATCTGGAAACACCATATATTTT. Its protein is CASLGRLSGNTIYF.

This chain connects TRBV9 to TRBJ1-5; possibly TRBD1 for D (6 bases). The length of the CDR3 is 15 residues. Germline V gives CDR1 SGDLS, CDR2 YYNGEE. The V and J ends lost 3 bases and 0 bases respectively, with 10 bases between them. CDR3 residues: CASSDGTLSNQPQHF. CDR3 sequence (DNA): TGTGCCAGCAGCGACGGGACACTTAGCAATCAGCCCCAGCATTTT.

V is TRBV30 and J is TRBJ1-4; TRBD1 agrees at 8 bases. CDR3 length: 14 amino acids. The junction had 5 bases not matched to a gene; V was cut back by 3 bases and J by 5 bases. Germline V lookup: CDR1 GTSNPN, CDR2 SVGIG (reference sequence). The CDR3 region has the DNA TGTGCCTGGAGCAGGACAGGGCCAAATGAAAAACTGTTTTTT. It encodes CAWSRTGPNEKLFF.

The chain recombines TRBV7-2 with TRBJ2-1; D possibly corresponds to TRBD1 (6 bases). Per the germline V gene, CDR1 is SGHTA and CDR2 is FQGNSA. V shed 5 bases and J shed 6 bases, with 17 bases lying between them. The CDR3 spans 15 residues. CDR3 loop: CASSGDRWDTNEQFF. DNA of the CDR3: TGTGCCAGCAGCGGCGACAGGTGGGATACCAATGAGCAGTTCTTC.

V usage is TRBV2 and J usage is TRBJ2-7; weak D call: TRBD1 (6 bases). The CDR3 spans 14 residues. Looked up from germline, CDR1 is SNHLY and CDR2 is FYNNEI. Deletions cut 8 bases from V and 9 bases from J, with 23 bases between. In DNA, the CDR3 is TGTGCCAGCGTTTGGTCGGACAGCTTACGCGGGCAGTACTTC. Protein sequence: CASVWSDSLRGQYF.

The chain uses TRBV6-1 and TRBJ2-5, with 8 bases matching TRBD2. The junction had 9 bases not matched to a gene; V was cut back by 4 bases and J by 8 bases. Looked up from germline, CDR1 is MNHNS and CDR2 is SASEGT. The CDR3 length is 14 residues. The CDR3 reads CASSGEGRGATQYF. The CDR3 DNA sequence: TGTGCCAGCAGTGGGGAAGGGCGGGGGGCTACCCAGTACTTC.

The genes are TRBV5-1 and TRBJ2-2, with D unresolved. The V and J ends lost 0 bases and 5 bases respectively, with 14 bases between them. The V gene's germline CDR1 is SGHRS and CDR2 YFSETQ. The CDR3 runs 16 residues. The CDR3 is CASSLGGFLATGELFF. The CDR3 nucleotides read TGCGCCAGCAGCTTGGGTGGTTTTCTGGCTACCGGGGAGCTGTTTTTT.

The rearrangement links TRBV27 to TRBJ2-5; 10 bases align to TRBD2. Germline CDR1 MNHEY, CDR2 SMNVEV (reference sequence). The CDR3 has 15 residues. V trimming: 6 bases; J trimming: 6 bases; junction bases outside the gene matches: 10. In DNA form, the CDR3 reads TGTGCCAGCAGGACTCAAGCGGGGGGGCATAAGACCCAGTACTTC. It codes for CASRTQAGGHKTQYF.

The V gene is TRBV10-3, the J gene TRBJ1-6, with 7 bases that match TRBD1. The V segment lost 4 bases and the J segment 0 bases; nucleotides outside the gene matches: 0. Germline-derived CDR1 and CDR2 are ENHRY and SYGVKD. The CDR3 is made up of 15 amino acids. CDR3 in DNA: TGTGCCATCAGTGGGACAGGCTCCTATAATTCACCCCTCCACTTT. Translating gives CAISGTGSYNSPLHF.

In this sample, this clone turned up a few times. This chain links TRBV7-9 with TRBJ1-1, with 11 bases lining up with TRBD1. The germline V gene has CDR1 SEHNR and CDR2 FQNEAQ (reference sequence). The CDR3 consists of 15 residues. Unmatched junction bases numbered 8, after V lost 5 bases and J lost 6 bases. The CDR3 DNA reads TGTGCCAGCAGCCCCTGGACAGGGGGCGCCGCTGAAGCTTTCTTT. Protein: CASSPWTGGAAEAFF.

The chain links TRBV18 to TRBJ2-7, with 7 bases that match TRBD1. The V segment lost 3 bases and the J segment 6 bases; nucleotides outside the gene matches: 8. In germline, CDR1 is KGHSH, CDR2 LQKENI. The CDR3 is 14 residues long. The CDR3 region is CASSPTGQKGEQYV. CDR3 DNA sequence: TGTGCCAGCTCACCGACAGGGCAAAAGGGCGAGCAGTACGTC.

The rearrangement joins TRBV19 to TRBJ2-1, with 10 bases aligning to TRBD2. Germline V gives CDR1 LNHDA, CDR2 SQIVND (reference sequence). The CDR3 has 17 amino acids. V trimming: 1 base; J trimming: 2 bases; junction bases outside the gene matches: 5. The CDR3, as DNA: TGTGCCAGTAGTATAGGACCTAGCGGGGGCACCTACAATGAGCAGTTCTTC. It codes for CASSIGPSGGTYNEQFF. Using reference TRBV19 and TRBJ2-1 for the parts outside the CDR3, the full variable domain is DGGITQSPKYLFRKEGQNVTLSCEQNLNHDAMYWYRQDPGQGLRLIYYSQIVNDFQKGDIAEGYSVSREKKESFPLTVTSAQKNPTAFYLCASSIGPSGGTYNEQFFGPGTRLTVL.

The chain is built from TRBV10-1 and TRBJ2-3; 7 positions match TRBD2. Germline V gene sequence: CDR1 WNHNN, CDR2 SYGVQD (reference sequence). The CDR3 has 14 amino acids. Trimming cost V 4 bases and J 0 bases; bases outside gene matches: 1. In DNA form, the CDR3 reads TGCGCCAGCAGTGGCGGGGGAAGCACAGATACGCAGTATTTT. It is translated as CASSGGGSTDTQYF.

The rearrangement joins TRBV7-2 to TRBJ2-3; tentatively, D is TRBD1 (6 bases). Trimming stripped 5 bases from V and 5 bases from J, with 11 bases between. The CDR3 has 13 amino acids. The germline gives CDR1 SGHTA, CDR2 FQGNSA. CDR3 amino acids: CASSRFRGDTQYF. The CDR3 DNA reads TGTGCCAGCAGCCGATTCAGGGGAGATACGCAGTATTTT.

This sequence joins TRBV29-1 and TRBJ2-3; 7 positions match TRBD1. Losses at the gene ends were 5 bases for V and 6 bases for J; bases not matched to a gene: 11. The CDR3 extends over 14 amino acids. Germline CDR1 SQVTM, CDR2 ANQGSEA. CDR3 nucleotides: TGCAGCGTTCTAGGGACAGTGGGGTTGGATACGCAGTATTTT. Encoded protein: CSVLGTVGLDTQYF.

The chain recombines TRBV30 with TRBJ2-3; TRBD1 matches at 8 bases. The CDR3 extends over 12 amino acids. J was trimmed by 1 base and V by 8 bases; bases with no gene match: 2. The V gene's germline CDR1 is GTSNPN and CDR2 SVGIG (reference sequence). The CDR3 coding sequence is TGTGCCAGGGGACAGGGCACAGATACGCAGTATTTT. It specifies CARGQGTDTQYF.

The CDR3 DNA reads TGTGCCAGCAGCTTGGGACTAGCGGGTGAGACAGATACGCAGTATTTT. This gives the protein CASSLGLAGETDTQYF. V gene TRBV5-4 combines with J gene TRBJ2-3, with 10 nucleotides matching TRBD2. Per germline, CDR1 SGHNT and CDR2 YYREEE (reference sequence). The CDR3 consists of 16 residues. V was clipped by 0 bases and J by 3 bases; unmatched bases: 4.

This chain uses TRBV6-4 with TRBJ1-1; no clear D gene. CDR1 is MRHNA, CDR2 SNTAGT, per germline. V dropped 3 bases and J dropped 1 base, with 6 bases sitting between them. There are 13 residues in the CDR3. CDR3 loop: CASSEDWNTEAFF. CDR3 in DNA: TGTGCCAGCAGTGAAGACTGGAACACTGAAGCTTTCTTT.

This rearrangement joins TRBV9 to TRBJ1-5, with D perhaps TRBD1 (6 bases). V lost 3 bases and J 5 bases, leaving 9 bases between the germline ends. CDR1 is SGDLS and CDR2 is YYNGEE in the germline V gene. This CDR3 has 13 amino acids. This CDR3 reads CASSETGYQPQHF. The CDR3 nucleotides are TGTGCCAGCAGCGAAACAGGGTATCAGCCCCAGCATTTT.

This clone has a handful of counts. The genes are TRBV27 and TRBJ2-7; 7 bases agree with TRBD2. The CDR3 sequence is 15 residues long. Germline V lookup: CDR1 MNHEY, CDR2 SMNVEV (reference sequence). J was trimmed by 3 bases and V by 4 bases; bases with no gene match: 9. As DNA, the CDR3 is TGTGCCAGCAGTTCGGGGGGAAGATTTCTCTACGAGCAGTACTTC. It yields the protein CASSSGGRFLYEQYF.

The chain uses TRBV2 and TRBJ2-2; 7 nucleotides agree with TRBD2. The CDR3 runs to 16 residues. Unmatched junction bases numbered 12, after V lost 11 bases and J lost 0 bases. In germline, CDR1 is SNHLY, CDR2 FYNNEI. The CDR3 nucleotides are TGTGCCGGCGGATTTAGAGCGGGGACGAACACCGGGGAGCTGTTTTTT. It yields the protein CAGGFRAGTNTGELFF. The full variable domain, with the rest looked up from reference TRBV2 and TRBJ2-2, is EPEVTQTPSHQVTQMGQEVILRCVPISNHLYFYWYRQILGQKVEFLVSFYNNEISEKSEIFDDQFSVERPDGSNFTLKIRSTKLEDSAMYFCAGGFRAGTNTGELFFGEGSRLTVL.

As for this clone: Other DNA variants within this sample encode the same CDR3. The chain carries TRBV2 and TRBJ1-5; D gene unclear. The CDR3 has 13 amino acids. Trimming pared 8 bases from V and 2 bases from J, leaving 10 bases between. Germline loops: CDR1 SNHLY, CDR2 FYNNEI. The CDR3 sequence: CASRTGGNQPQHF. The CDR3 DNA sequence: TGTGCCAGCCGGACTGGCGGCAATCAGCCCCAGCATTTT.

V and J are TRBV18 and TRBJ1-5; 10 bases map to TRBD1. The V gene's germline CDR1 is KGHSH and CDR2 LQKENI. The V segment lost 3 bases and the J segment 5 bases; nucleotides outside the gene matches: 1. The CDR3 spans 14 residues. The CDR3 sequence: CASSPTGGHQPQHF. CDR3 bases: TGTGCCAGCTCACCGACAGGGGGCCATCAGCCCCAGCATTTT. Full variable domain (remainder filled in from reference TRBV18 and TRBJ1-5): NAGVMQNPRHLVRRRGQEARLRCSPMKGHSHVYWYRQLPEEGLKFMVYLQKENIIDESGMPKERFSAEFPKEGPSILRIQQVVRGDSAAYFCASSPTGGHQPQHFGDGTRLSIL.

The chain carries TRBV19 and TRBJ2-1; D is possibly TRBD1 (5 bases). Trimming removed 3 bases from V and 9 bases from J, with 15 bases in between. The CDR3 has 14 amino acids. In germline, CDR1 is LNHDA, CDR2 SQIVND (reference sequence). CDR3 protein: CASSIRQGSTEQFF. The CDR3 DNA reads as TGTGCCAGTAGTATTCGCCAGGGTTCTACTGAGCAGTTCTTC. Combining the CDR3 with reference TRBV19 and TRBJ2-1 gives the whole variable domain DGGITQSPKYLFRKEGQNVTLSCEQNLNHDAMYWYRQDPGQGLRLIYYSQIVNDFQKGDIAEGYSVSREKKESFPLTVTSAQKNPTAFYLCASSIRQGSTEQFFGPGTRLTVL.

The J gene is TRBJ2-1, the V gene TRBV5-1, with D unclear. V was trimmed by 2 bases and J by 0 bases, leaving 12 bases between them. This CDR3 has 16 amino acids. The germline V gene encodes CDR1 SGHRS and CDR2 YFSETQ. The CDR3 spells CASSLGVSSSYNEQFF. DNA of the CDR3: TGCGCCAGCAGCTTAGGAGTTTCAAGCTCCTACAATGAGCAGTTCTTC.

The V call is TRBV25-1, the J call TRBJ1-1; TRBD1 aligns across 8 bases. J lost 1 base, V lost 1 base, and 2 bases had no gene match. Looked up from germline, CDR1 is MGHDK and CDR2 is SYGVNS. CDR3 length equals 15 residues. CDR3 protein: CASSEWGTGNTEAFF. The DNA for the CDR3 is TGTGCCAGCAGTGAATGGGGGACAGGGAACACTGAAGCTTTCTTT.

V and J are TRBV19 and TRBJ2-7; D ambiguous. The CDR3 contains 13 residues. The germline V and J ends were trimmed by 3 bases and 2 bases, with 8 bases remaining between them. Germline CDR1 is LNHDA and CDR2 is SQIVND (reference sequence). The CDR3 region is CASSITSTYEQYF. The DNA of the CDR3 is TGTGCCAGTAGTATCACATCCACCTACGAGCAGTACTTC.